This TCR beta chain was captured by sequencing in a study of Graves' ophthalmopathy and Graves' hyperthyroidism. V shed 6 bases, J shed 4 bases, and the junction held 10 bases outside the gene matches. The germline CDR1 and CDR2 sequences are MDHEN and SYDVKM. The CDR3 is 15 residues long. This clonotype was seen a handful of times. Amplification of TCR beta CDR3 regions used RNA transcripts. Second-round multiplex PCR came after first-round RT-PCR with HTBI primers. MiXCR, run by TCRdb on the multiplex PCR reads, gives a single entry per CDR3 protein. The sample lists 400,000 or so distinct CDR3 sequences, about a sixth occurring once.

The sample comprised peripheral blood. The J gene is TRBJ2-7, the V gene TRBV28, with 9 bases matching TRBD1. The sequence was obtained from an adult woman with stable Graves' hyperthyroidism. Written as DNA, the CDR3 is TGTGCCAGCAGGCCCCCCGGGACAGGGATTTACGAGCAGTACTTC. Translating gives CASRPPGTGIYEQYF.